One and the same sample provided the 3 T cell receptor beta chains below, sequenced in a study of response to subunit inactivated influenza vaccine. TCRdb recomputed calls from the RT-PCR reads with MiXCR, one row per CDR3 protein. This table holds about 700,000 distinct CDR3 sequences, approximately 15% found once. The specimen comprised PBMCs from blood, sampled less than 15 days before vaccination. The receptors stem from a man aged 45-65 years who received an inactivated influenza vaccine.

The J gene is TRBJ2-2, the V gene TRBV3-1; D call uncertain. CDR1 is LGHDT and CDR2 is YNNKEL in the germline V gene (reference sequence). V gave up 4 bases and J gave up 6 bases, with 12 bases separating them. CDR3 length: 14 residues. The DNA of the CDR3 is TGTGCCAGCAGCCCCTTTTACCCGGCCGGGGAGCTGTTTTTT. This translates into CASSPFYPAGELFF.

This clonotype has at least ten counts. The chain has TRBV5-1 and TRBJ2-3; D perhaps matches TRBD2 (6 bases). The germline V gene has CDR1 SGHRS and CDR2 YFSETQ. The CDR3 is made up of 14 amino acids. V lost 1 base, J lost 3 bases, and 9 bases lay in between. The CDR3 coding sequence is TGCGCCAGCAGCTTGTGGGGACTGACAGATACGCAGTATTTT. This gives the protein CASSLWGLTDTQYF.

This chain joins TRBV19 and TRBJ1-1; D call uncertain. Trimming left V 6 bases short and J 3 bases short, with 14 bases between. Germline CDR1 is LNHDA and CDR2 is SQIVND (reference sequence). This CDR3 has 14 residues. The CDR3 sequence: CASRPLYVDTEAFF. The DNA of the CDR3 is TGTGCCAGTAGACCGCTTTACGTTGACACTGAAGCTTTCTTT.